This TCR beta chain was identified in a study of prognosis after radiotherapy for stage I lung cancer. The wider study: Stage I lung tumors that were newly diagnosed and primary were found in around 13 patients, while 4 or 5 patients had oligometastatic NSCLC after surgical resection of the primary tumor. SBRT radiotherapy used 3 to 5 fractions and a biologically effective dose of at least 100 Gy. General study points: The way patients used TRBV and TRBJ genes reportedly differed depending on whether they had metastases.

This clonotype was found many times. Its antigen remains unknown. Assessment by CT and PET/CT found all patients node-negative, and none had prior chemotherapy, radiotherapy or other malignancies. Using two-round multiplex PCR, the authors amplified TCR beta CDR3 from genomic DNA. Primers specific to each TRBV and TRBJ gene were used in first-round PCR. TCRdb re-called the multiplex PCR reads through MiXCR, storing one row per CDR3 protein. This sample has 25,000 to 30,000 distinct CDR3 sequences, with about 41% found just once. Germline V gene lookup returns CDR1 MNHNS and CDR2 SASEGT. The CDR3 loop spans 18 amino acids. V lost 5 bases, J lost 6 bases, and 12 bases stayed unmatched.

The sample was PBMCs, taken before or after stereotactic body radiation therapy (not recorded which). The V call is TRBV6-1, the J call TRBJ2-2; 13 bases agree with TRBD2. This receptor was obtained from a donor aged 50 or older with non-small cell lung cancer. DNA for the CDR3: TGTGCCAGCAGTCGAAGTCTGGGACTAGCGGGGAAGGCCGGGGAGCTGTTTTTT. This translates into CASSRSLGLAGKAGELFF.